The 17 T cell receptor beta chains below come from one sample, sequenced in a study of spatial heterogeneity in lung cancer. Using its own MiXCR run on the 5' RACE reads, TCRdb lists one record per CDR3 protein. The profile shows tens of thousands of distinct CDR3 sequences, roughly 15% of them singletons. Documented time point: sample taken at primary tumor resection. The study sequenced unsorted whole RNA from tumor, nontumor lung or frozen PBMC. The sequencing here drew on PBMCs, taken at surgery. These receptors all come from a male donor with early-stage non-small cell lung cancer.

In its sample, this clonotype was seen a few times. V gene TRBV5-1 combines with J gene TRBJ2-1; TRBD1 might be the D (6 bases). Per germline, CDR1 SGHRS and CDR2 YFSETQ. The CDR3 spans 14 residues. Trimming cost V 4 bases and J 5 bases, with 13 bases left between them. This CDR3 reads CASSLRTVDNEQFF. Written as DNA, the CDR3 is TGCGCCAGCAGCCTCCGGACAGTTGACAATGAGCAGTTCTTC.

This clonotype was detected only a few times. CDR3 residues: CASSHGGSTDTQYF. CDR3 nucleotide sequence: TGTGCCAGTAGTCACGGGGGTAGCACAGATACGCAGTATTTT. This chain joins TRBV19 and TRBJ2-3, with D tentatively TRBD2 (6 bases). Germline-derived CDR1 and CDR2 are LNHDA and SQIVND (reference sequence). Trimming took off 5 bases at V and 0 bases at J, with 9 bases between the two ends. This CDR3 region has 14 residues.

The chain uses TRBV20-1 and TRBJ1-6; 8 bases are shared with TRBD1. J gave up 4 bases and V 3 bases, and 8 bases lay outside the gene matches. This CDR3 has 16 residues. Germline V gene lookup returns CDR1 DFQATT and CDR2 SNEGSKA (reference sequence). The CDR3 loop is CSARAQGAAYNSPLHF. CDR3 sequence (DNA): TGCAGTGCTAGGGCGCAGGGGGCGGCGTATAATTCACCCCTCCACTTT.

DNA for the CDR3: TGCAGCCATAGCACAGATACGCAGTATTTT. Amino acids: CSHSTDTQYF. The chain employs TRBV29-1 and TRBJ2-3; D unclear. The germline CDR1 and CDR2 sequences are SQVTM and ANQGSEA. V was trimmed by 8 bases and J by 0 bases, leaving 3 bases between them. This CDR3 contains 10 residues.

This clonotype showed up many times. The CDR3 coding sequence is TGCGCCAGCAGCTTCTCTACTAGCGGCAACTACAATGAGCAGTTCTTC. It translates to CASSFSTSGNYNEQFF. The chain combines TRBV5-1 with TRBJ2-1; 8 nucleotides line up with TRBD2. The CDR3 length is 16 residues. Trimming cost V 2 bases and J 3 bases; bases outside gene matches: 7. The germline CDR1 and CDR2 sequences are SGHRS and YFSETQ.

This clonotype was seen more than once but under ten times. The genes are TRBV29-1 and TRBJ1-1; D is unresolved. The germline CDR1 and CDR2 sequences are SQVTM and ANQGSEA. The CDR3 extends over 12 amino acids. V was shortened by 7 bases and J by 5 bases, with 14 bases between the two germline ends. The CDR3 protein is CSAGAGPTEAFF. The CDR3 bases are TGCAGCGCAGGTGCTGGGCCGACTGAAGCTTTCTTT.

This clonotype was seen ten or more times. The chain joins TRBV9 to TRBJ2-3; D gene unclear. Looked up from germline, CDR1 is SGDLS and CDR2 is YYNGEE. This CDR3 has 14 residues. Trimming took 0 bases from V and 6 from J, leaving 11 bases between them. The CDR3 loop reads CASSVEPQTDTQYF. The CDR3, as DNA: TGTGCCAGCAGCGTAGAACCACAGACCGATACGCAGTATTTT.

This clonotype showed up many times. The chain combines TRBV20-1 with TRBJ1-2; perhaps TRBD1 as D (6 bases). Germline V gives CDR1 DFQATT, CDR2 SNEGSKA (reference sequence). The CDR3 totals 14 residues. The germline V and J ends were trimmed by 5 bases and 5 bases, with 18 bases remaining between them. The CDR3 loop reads CSAYVSGEGYGYTF. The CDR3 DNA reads TGCAGTGCTTATGTGTCAGGGGAGGGTTATGGCTACACCTTC.

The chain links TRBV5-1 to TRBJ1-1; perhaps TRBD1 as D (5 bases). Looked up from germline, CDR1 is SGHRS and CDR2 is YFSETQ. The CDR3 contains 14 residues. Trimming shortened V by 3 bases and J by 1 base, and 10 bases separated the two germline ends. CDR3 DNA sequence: TGCGCCAGCAGCTATAGCGGGGCGAACACTGAAGCTTTCTTT. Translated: CASSYSGANTEAFF.

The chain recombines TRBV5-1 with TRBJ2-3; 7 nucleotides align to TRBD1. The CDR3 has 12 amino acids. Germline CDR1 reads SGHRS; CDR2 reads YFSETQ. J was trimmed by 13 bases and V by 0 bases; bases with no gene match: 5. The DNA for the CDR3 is TGCGCCAGCAGCTTGGGGGACAGTAAAAAGTATTTT. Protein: CASSLGDSKKYF.

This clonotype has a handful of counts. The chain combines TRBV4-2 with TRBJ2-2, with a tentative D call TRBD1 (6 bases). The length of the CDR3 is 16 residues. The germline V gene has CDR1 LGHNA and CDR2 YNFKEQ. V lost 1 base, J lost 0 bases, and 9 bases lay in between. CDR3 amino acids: CASSQVGGPNTGELFF. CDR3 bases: TGTGCCAGCAGCCAAGTTGGGGGCCCGAACACCGGGGAGCTGTTTTTT.

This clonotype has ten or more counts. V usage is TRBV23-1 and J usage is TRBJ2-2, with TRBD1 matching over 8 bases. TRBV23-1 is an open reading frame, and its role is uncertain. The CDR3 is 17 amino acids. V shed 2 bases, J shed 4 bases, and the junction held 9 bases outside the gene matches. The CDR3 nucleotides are TGCGCCAGCAGTCAACCGGACAGGGTTCGAGGCACCGGGGAGCTGTTTTTT. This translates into CASSQPDRVRGTGELFF.

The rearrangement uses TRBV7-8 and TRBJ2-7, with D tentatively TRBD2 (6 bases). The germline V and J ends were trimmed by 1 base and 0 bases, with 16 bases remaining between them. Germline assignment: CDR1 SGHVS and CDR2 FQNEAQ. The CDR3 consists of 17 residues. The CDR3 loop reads CASSLGGSGRISYEQYF. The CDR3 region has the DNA TGTGCCAGCAGCTTAGGTGGTAGCGGACGGATCTCCTACGAGCAGTACTTC.

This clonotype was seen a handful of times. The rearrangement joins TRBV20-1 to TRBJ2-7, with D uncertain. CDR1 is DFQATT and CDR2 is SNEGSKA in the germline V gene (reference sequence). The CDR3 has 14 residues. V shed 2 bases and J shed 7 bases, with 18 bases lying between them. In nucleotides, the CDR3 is TGCAGTGCTAGACCCGACACGAACTCAAGGGAGCAGTACTTC. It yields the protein CSARPDTNSREQYF.

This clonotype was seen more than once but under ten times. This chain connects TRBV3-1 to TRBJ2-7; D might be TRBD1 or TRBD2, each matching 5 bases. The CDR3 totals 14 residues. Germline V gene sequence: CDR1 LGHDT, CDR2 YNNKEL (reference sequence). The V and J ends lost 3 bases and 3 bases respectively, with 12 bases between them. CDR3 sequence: CASSHGTHGYEQYF. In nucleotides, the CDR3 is TGTGCCAGCAGCCATGGGACCCACGGCTACGAGCAGTACTTC.

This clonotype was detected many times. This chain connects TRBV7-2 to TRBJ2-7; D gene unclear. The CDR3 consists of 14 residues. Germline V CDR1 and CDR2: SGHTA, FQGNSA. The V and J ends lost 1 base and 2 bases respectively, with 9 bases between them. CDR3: CASSLEVRTYEQYF. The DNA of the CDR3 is TGTGCCAGCAGCTTAGAAGTGCGGACCTACGAGCAGTACTTC.

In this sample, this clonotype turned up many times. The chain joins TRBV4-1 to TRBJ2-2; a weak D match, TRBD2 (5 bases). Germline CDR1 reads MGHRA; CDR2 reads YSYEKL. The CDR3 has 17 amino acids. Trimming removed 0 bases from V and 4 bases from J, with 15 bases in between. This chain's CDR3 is CASSQDPASRATGELFF. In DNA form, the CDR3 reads TGCGCCAGCAGCCAAGATCCGGCTAGCCGCGCCACCGGGGAGCTGTTTTTT.